This T cell receptor (beta chain) was observed in a study of post-analysis software for immune sequencing data. Study information: The disease courses covered relapsing-remitting, secondary progressive and progressive-relapsing multiple sclerosis.

General study findings and limits: With F measure, samples from one preparation batch clustered together strongly. There was significantly lower normalized Chao1 diversity in multiple sclerosis patients than in controls.

The authors incorporated unique molecular identifiers into the TCR beta cDNA libraries. Input amounts of about 0.85 to 10 million T cells were used. These gave around 500,000 cDNA molecules, so each molecule approximated one T cell. TCRdb used MiXCR to reprocess the PCR reads, holding one entry per CDR3 protein. The data hold 430,000 or so distinct CDR3 sequences, with approximately 39% observed a single time. About this clonotype: The antigen is undetermined.

The receptor comes from a girl aged 2 to 10 with multiple sclerosis. Sequencing was performed on blood.

The CDR3 loop reads CASSVGPQGPNQPQHF. CDR3 nucleotide sequence: TGTGCCAGCAGTGTCGGACCACAGGGACCTAATCAGCCCCAGCATTTT. V and J are TRBV12-3 or TRBV12-4 and TRBJ1-5; perhaps TRBD1 as D (6 bases). CDR3 length: 16 amino acids. The V and J ends lost 5 bases and 4 bases respectively, with 18 bases between them.